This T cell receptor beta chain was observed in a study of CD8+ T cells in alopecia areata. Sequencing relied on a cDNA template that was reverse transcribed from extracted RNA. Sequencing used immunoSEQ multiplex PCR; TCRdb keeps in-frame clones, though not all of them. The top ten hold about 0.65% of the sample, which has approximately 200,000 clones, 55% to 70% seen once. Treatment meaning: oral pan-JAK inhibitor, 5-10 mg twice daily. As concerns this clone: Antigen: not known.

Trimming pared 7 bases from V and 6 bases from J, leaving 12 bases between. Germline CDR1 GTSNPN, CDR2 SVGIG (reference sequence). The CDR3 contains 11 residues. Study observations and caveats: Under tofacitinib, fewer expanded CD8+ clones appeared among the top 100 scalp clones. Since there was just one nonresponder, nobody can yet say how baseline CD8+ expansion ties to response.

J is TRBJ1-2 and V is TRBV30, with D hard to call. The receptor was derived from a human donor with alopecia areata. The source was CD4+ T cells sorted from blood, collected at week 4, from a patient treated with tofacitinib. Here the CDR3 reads CAFSASHGYTF. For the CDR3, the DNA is TGTGCCTTCTCCGCCAGCCATGGCTACACCTTC.